This T cell receptor (beta chain) was recorded in a study of cytomegalovirus exposure and HLA in healthy donors. Study as a whole: HLA-typed donors were the source of approximately 85 million unique TCRs, which an early data release held.

Turning to this clone: What it recognizes is unknown.

Study-level results: At a 0.05 false discovery rate, a later analysis found around 15,000 TCR beta sequences to be associated with HLA alleles. A later analysis reportedly identified an Asian-associated ancestry cluster as carrying fewer N-insertions than the approximately 640-donor mean. Reportedly, cytomegalovirus status was diagnosed with high sensitivity and specificity.

The PCR made use of 60 Vbeta and 13 Jbeta primers. TCRdb's copy holds only in-frame clones and misses some; the assay was immunoSEQ multiplex PCR. The table lists more than 150,000 clones, around 75% of them singletons. Germline V gene sequence: CDR1 MNHEY, CDR2 SMNVEV (reference sequence). The CDR3 sequence is 14 residues long. J was trimmed by 3 bases and V by 3 bases; bases with no gene match: 3. Sequencing was carried out using PBMCs. The TCR originated in a woman in her thirties or forties in good health and CMV-seropositive. This chain connects TRBV27 to TRBJ2-7, with 9 bases fitting TRBD2. The CDR3 sequence: CASSFNSGGYEQYF. The CDR3 coding sequence is TGTGCCAGCAGTTTCAATAGCGGGGGCTACGAGCAGTACTTC.